This record concerns one T cell receptor (beta chain) sequence. Its antigen is unknown. Clones were read by immunoSEQ multiplex PCR, and TCRdb kept only the in-frame ones, dropping some. The data contain about 82,000 clones, around three quarters of them singletons. This CDR3 region has 12 residues. Germline CDR1 is SQVTM and CDR2 is ANQGSEA. Trimming pared 7 bases from V and 7 bases from J, leaving 14 bases between. The sample belongs to a study of T cells in localized non-small cell lung cancer. Study conclusions and caveats: Tumor trailed uninvolved adjacent lung in T cell clonality, which peaked there. Higher blood T cell density tracked longer overall survival.

This sequence originates from a man between 40 and 70 years old with stage II squamous cell lung carcinoma. The gene calls are TRBV29-1 and TRBJ2-1; maybe TRBD2 (5 bases). The sequences come from PBMCs, collected before any cancer treatment. This chain's CDR3 is CSAIQPGNEQFF. The CDR3 DNA follows: TGCAGCGCTATTCAGCCGGGGAATGAGCAGTTCTTC.